Shown below are 20 T cell receptor beta chains from a single sample sequenced in a study of blood T cell repertoires in COVID-19. TCRdb's copy holds only in-frame clones and misses some; the assay was immunoSEQ multiplex PCR. The table lists about 300,000 clones, around 90% of them singletons, with about 6% in the top ten. The specimen sequenced was PBMCs or T cells enriched from blood (not recorded which). The receptors here all came from a woman in her thirties who had recovered from COVID-19.

The rearrangement joins TRBV6-2 or TRBV6-3 to TRBJ1-1, with D hard to call. V lost 6 bases and J lost 7, with 12 bases in between. Germline V gene lookup returns CDR1 MNHEY and CDR2 SVGEGT. The CDR3 loop spans 12 amino acids. The CDR3 sequence is CASSKGGFEAFF. CDR3 nucleotides: TGTGCCAGCAGCAAGGGAGGGTTTGAAGCTTTCTTT.

The chain recombines TRBV5-6 with TRBJ1-3, with unresolved D. The CDR3 spans 15 residues. CDR1 SGHDT and CDR2 YYEEEE come from the germline V gene. With 0 bases removed from V and 0 bases from J, the gap between germline ends came to 7 bases. The CDR3 sequence is CASSLVMSSGNTIYF. Here the CDR3 DNA reads TGTGCCAGCAGCTTGGTGATGAGCTCTGGAAACACCATATATTTT.

The DNA of the CDR3 is TGTGCCAGTAGTATCCGACAGGGAAGGAACACCATATATTTT. This encodes CASSIRQGRNTIYF. This chain uses TRBV19 with TRBJ1-3, with 7 nucleotides matching TRBD1. With 3 bases clipped from V and 7 bases from J, the junction kept 6 bases outside the gene matches. In germline, CDR1 is LNHDA, CDR2 SQIVND (reference sequence). The CDR3 totals 14 residues.

The V and J genes are TRBV6-5 and TRBJ1-2, with 7 positions matching TRBD1. Unmatched junction bases numbered 9, after V lost 6 bases and J lost 11 bases. The CDR3 sequence is 12 residues long. Germline assignment: CDR1 MNHEY and CDR2 SVGAGI. In DNA form, the CDR3 reads TGTGCCAGCAGCAGACAGGGTGCATATTACACCTTC. Its translation is CASSRQGAYYTF.

The chain combines TRBV12-3 or TRBV12-4 with TRBJ2-4; the D gene is possibly TRBD2 (5 bases). This CDR3 has 13 amino acids. V was cut by 7 bases and J by 0 bases, with 7 bases left in between. In DNA form, the CDR3 reads TGTGCCAGCAAAGGACTAGCCAAAAACATTCAGTACTTC. Translating gives CASKGLAKNIQYF.

The chain combines TRBV19 with TRBJ1-1, with TRBD1 identical over 11 bases. Germline V CDR1 and CDR2: LNHDA, SQIVND (reference sequence). The CDR3 is 19 amino acids. The trim removed 2 bases at V and 1 base at J, leaving 12 bases unmatched. Written as DNA, the CDR3 is TGTGCCAGTAGTATACGGACAGGGGGCGTGTTAATGGAGAACACTGAAGCTTTCTTT. Encoded protein: CASSIRTGGVLMENTEAFF.

A single count supports this clone. This chain links TRBV7-3 with TRBJ2-2, with TRBD2 matching over 8 bases. Germline V gives CDR1 SGHTA, CDR2 FQGTGA. The CDR3 spans 16 residues. V shed 5 bases, J shed 7 bases, and the junction held 12 bases outside the gene matches. CDR3 bases: TGTGCCAGCAGCGAGAGCCAGCGGGGGTACGGCGGGGAGCTGTTTTTT. Protein: CASSESQRGYGGELFF.

The chain links TRBV2 to TRBJ1-1, with D possibly being TRBD1 (5 bases). This CDR3 contains 13 residues. Germline V gene data show CDR1 as SNHLY and CDR2 as FYNNEI. Deletions cut 4 bases from V and 4 bases from J, with 10 bases between. The CDR3 DNA sequence: TGTGCCAGCAGTGGGGGGGAGGTCACTGAAGCTTTCTTT. Translation gives CASSGGEVTEAFF.

The chain uses TRBV30 and TRBJ1-3; 8 nucleotides agree with TRBD1. This CDR3 is 14 amino acids long. J gave up 4 bases and V 3 bases, and 5 bases lay outside the gene matches. The V gene's germline CDR1 is GTSNPN and CDR2 SVGIG (reference sequence). CDR3 in DNA: TGTGCCTGGAGAGACAGGGGAGTAGGAAACACCATATATTTT. Translated, it gives CAWRDRGVGNTIYF.

The rearrangement joins TRBV11-2 to TRBJ2-2; D is unresolved. In germline, CDR1 is SGHAT, CDR2 FQNNGV. Between the trimmed V and J ends, which lost 5 bases and 4 bases, there was a span of 5 bases. This CDR3 is 12 amino acids long. CDR3 loop: CASSEITGELFF. CDR3 DNA: TGTGCCAGCAGCGAGATCACCGGGGAGCTGTTTTTT.

This CDR3 reads CASSFGQTITDTQYF. In DNA, the CDR3 is TGTGCCAGCAGCTTCGGACAGACCATCACAGATACGCAGTATTTT. V and J are TRBV5-4 and TRBJ2-3; D may be TRBD1 (6 bases). This CDR3 is built from 15 residues. Trimming removed 2 bases from V and 2 bases from J, with 12 bases in between. Germline CDR1 is SGHNT and CDR2 is YYREEE (reference sequence).

The chain employs TRBV5-6 and TRBJ1-4; the match to TRBD1 covers 7 bases. This CDR3 spans 15 amino acids. Germline assignment: CDR1 SGHDT and CDR2 YYEEEE. V was pared by 2 bases and J by 8 bases, with 9 bases of the junction left unmatched. DNA for the CDR3: TGTGCCAGCAGCTTACGACAGGGAGGACGGGAAAAACTGTTTTTT. Translation: CASSLRQGGREKLFF.

The chain has TRBV9 and TRBJ2-1, with 11 bases matching TRBD2. The CDR3 consists of 17 residues. J lost 11 bases, V lost 4 bases, and 17 bases had no gene match. CDR1 is SGDLS, CDR2 YYNGEE, per germline. CDR3 protein: CASSPAPLAGGPLQQFF. For the CDR3, the DNA is TGTGCCAGCAGCCCGGCGCCTCTAGCGGGGGGCCCCCTTCAGCAGTTCTTC.

The chain joins TRBV5-6 to TRBJ2-1; a weak D match, TRBD2 (6 bases). The CDR3 extends over 15 amino acids. The germline V and J ends were trimmed by 3 bases and 4 bases, with 14 bases remaining between them. Germline-derived CDR1 and CDR2 are SGHDT and YYEEEE. CDR3 in DNA: TGTGCCAGCAGCTCCTTGGGGGGTGATTACAATGAGCAGTTCTTC. The encoded protein is CASSSLGGDYNEQFF.

The J gene is TRBJ1-1, the V gene TRBV7-9, with a weak D call TRBD1 (6 bases). Germline assignment: CDR1 SEHNR and CDR2 FQNEAQ (reference sequence). V lost 3 bases and J 0 bases, leaving 14 bases between the germline ends. The CDR3 is made up of 16 amino acids. The CDR3 is CASSFPHGGLNTEAFF. The CDR3 region has the DNA TGTGCCAGCAGCTTCCCCCACGGGGGGCTGAACACTGAAGCTTTCTTT.

This clone was seen just once. The J gene is TRBJ2-7, the V gene TRBV19; 12 bases map to TRBD1. The germline CDR1 and CDR2 sequences are LNHDA and SQIVND (reference sequence). J lost 7 bases, V lost 5 bases, and 6 bases had no gene match. The CDR3 is 14 residues long. CDR3 bases: TGTGCCAGTAGTGCGGGACAGGGGGCGGGGGAGCAGTACTTC. This sequence encodes CASSAGQGAGEQYF.

The table lists this clone with a count of one. The chain links TRBV18 to TRBJ2-7; 9 bases are shared with TRBD1. The V and J ends lost 2 bases and 6 bases, in that order; junction bases with no gene match: 5. The CDR3 covers 14 residues. From germline, CDR1 is KGHSH and CDR2 LQKENI. CDR3 nucleotide sequence: TGTGCCAGCTCACCAGGACAGGGGTTGGGCGAGCAGTACTTC. It yields the protein CASSPGQGLGEQYF.

This chain joins TRBV10-3 and TRBJ1-1; no definite D call. The CDR3 runs 11 residues. With 3 bases removed from V and 11 bases from J, the gap between germline ends came to 10 bases. Looked up from germline, CDR1 is ENHRY and CDR2 is SYGVKD. Here the CDR3 DNA reads TGTGCCATCAGTGAAGGGAGAGGTGCTTTCTTT. It encodes CAISEGRGAFF.

The J gene is TRBJ1-2, the V gene TRBV28; the D gene is possibly TRBD1 (6 bases). Germline V gene lookup returns CDR1 MDHEN and CDR2 SYDVKM. V lost 5 bases, J lost 2 bases, and 15 bases lay in between. The CDR3 spans 15 residues. CDR3 DNA sequence: TGTGCCAGCAGTGGAACGGACGACAGGAACTATGGCTACACCTTC. Translating gives CASSGTDDRNYGYTF.

The genes are TRBV5-5 and TRBJ1-2, with D perhaps matching TRBD1 (5 bases). Germline values: CDR1 SGHKS, CDR2 YYEKEE (reference sequence). Trimming left V 0 bases short and J 4 bases short, with 13 bases between. The CDR3 is 15 amino acids. DNA for the CDR3: TGTGCCAGCAGCTTGGTAGGCAGGGACTCCTATGGCTACACCTTC. It codes for CASSLVGRDSYGYTF.